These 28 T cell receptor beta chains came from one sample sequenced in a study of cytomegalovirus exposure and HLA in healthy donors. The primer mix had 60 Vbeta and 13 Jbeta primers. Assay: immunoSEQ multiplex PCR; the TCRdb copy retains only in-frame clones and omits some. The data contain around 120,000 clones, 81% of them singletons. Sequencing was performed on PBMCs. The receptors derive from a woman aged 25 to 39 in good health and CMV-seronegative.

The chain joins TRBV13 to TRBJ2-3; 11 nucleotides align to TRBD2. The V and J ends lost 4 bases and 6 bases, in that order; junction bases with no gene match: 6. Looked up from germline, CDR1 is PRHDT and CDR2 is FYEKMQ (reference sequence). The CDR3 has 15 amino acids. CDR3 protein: CASSYKGLAADTQYF. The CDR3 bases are TGTGCCAGCAGCTACAAGGGACTAGCGGCCGATACGCAGTATTTT.

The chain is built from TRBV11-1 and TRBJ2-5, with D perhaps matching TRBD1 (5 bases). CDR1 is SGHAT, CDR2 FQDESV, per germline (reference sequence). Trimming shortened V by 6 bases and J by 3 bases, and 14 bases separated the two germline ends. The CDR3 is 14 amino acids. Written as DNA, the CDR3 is TGTGCCAGCAGTTATCAGGGCCTTAAAGAGACCCAGTACTTC. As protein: CASSYQGLKETQYF.

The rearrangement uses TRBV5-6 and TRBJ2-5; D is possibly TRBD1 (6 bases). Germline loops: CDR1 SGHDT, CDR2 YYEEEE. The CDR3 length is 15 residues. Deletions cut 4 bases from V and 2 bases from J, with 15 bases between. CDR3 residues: CASSGWTEIQETQYF. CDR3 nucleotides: TGTGCCAGCAGCGGATGGACAGAGATACAAGAGACCCAGTACTTC.

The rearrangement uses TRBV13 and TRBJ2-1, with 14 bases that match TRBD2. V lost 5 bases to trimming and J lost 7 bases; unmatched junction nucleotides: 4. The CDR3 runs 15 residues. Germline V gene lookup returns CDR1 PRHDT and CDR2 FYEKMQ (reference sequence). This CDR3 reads CASSLGTSGSNEQFF. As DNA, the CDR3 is TGTGCCAGCAGCCTCGGGACTAGCGGGAGTAATGAGCAGTTCTTC.

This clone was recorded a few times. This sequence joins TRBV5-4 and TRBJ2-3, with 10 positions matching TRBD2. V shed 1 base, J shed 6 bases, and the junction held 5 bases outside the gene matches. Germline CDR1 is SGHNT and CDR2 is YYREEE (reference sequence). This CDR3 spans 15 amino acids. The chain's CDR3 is CASSLTSGVGDTQYF. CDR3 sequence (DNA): TGTGCCAGCAGCTTGACTAGCGGGGTGGGGGATACGCAGTATTTT.

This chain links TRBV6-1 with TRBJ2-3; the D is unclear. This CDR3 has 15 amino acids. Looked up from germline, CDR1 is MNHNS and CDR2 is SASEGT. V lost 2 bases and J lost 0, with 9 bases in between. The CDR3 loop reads CASSEPPLSTDTQYF. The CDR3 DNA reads TGTGCCAGCAGTGAACCCCCTTTGAGCACAGATACGCAGTATTTT.

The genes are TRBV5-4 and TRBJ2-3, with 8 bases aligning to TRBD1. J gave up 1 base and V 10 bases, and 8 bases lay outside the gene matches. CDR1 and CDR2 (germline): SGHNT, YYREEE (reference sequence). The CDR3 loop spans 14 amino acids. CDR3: CAYQGQGGTDTQYF. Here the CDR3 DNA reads TGTGCCTACCAAGGACAGGGTGGCACAGATACGCAGTATTTT. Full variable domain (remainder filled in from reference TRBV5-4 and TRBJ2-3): ETGVTQSPTHLIKTRGQQVTLRCSSQSGHNTVSWYQQALGQGPQFIFQYYREEENGRGNFPPRFSGLQFPNYSSELNVNALELDDSALYLCAYQGQGGTDTQYFGPGTRLTVL.

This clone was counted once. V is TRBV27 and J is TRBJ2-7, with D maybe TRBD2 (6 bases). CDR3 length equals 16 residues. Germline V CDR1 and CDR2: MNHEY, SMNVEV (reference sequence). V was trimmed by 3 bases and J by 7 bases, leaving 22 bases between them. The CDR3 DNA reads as TGTGCCAGCAGTTTTACAAGGGGACTCACTACGGGAGAGCAGTACTTC. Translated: CASSFTRGLTTGEQYF.

CDR3 DNA sequence: TGTGCCAGCAGCCATGAGACTAGCGGGACATCGGTGAAGTACTTC. It is translated as CASSHETSGTSVKYF. This chain joins TRBV14 and TRBJ2-7, with 11 bases fitting TRBD2. The germline V gene encodes CDR1 SGHDN and CDR2 FVKESK. The V and J ends lost 3 bases and 11 bases, in that order; junction bases with no gene match: 12. This CDR3 spans 15 amino acids.

The CDR3 is CAISESGGNEQFF. The CDR3 region has the DNA TGTGCCATCAGTGAGTCCGGGGGGAATGAGCAGTTCTTC. The rearrangement joins TRBV10-3 to TRBJ2-1, with 7 bases identical to TRBD2. The CDR3 spans 13 residues. The J segment lost 7 bases and the V segment lost 0 bases, leaving 0 bases of the junction unmatched. CDR1 and CDR2 (germline): ENHRY, SYGVKD.

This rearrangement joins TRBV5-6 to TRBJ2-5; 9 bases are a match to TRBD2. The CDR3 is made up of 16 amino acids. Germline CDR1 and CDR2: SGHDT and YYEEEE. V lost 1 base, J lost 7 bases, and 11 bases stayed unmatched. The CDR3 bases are TGTGCCAGCAGCTTGATGACTAGCGGCCTCCCAGGGACCCAGTACTTC. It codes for CASSLMTSGLPGTQYF. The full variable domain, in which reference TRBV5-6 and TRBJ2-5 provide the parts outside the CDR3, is DAGVTQSPTHLIKTRGQQVTLRCSPKSGHDTVSWYQQALGQGPQFIFQYYEEEERQRGNFPDRFSGHQFPNYSSELNVNALLLGDSALYLCASSLMTSGLPGTQYFGPGTRLLVL.

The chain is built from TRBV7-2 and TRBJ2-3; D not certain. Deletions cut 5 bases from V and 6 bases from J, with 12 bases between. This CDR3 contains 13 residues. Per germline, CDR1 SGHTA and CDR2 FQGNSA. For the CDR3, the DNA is TGTGCCAGCAGCCCACAACCCGTGGATACGCAGTATTTT. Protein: CASSPQPVDTQYF.

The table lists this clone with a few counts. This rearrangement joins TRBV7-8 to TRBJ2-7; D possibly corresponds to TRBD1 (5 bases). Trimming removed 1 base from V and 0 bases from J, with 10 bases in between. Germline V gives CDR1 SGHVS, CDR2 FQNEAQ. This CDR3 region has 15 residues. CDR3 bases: TGTGCCAGCAGCTTAGTGCAGGGTCCCTCCTACGAGCAGTACTTC. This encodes CASSLVQGPSYEQYF.

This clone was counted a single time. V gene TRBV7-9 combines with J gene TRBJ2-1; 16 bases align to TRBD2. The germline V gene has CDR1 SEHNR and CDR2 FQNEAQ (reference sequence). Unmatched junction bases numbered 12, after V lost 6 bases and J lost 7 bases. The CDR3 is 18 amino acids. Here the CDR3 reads CASRIPGLAGGPGNEQFF. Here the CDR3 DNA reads TGTGCCAGCAGGATCCCGGGACTAGCGGGAGGGCCGGGGAATGAGCAGTTCTTC.

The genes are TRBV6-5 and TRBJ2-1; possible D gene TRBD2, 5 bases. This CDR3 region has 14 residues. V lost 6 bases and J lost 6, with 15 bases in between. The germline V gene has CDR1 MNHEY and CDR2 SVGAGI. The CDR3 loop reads CASRARTLPNEQFF. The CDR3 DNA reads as TGTGCCAGCAGGGCGAGGACTCTTCCCAATGAGCAGTTCTTC.

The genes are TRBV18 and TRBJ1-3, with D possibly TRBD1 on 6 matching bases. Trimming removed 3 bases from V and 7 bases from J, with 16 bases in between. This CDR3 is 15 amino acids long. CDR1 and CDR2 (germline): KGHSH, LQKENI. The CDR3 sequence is CASSPSEQGINTIYF. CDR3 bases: TGTGCCAGCTCACCCTCCGAACAGGGCATTAACACCATATATTTT.

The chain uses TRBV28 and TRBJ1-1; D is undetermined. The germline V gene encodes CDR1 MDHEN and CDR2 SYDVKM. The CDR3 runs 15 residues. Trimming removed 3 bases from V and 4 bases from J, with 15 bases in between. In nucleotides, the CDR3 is TGTGCCAGCAGTTTTTCGGCGGCGGTAAGCACTGAAGCTTTCTTT. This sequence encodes CASSFSAAVSTEAFF.

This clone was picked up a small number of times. CDR3 sequence: CASSLGSSRSQPQHF. The CDR3 region has the DNA TGTGCCAGCAGCTTAGGATCCTCGCGGAGTCAGCCCCAGCATTTT. The gene calls are TRBV7-2 and TRBJ1-5, with D unclear. This CDR3 contains 15 residues. The germline CDR1 and CDR2 sequences are SGHTA and FQGNSA. V lost 1 base, J lost 6 bases, and 13 bases lay in between.

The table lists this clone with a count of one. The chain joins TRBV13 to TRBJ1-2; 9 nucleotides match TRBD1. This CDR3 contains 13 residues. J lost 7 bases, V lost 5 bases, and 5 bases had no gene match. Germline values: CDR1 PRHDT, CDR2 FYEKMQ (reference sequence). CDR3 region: CASSGRTGVGYTF. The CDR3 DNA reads TGTGCCAGCAGCGGGCGGACAGGGGTTGGCTACACCTTC. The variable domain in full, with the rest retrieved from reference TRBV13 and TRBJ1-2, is AAGVIQSPRHLIKEKRETATLKCYPIPRHDTVYWYQQGPGQDPQFLISFYEKMQSDKGSIPDRFSAQQFSDYHSELNMSSLELGDSALYFCASSGRTGVGYTFGSGTRLTVV.

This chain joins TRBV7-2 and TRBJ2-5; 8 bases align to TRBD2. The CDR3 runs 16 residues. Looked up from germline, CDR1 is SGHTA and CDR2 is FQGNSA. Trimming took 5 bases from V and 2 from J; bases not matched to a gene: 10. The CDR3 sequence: CASSRTGTSTQETQYF. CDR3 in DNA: TGTGCCAGCAGCCGAACCGGGACTAGTACACAAGAGACCCAGTACTTC. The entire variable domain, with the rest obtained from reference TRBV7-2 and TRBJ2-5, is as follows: GAGVSQSPSNKVTEKGKDVELRCDPISGHTALYWYRQSLGQGLEFLIYFQGNSAPDKSGLPSDRFSAERTGGSVSTLTIQRTQQEDSAVYLCASSRTGTSTQETQYFGPGTRLLVL.

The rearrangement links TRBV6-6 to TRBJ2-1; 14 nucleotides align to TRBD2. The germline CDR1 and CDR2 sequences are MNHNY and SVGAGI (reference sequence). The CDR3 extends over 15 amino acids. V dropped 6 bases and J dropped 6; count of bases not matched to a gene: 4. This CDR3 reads CASRMGLAGVNEQFF. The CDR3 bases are TGTGCCAGCAGGATGGGACTAGCGGGAGTCAATGAGCAGTTCTTC.

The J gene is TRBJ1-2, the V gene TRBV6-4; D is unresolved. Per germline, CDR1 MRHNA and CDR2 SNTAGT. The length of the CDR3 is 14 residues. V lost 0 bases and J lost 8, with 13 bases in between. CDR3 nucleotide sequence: TGTGCCAGCAGTGACTCGAGGCGGCATATCGGCTACACCTTC. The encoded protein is CASSDSRRHIGYTF.

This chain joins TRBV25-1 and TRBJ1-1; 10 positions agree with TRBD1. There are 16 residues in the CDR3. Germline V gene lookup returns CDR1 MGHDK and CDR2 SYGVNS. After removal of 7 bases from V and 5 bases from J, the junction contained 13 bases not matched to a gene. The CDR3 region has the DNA TGTGCCAGCACTCCCCCCTGGGGACAGGGGAAGACTGAAGCTTTCTTT. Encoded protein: CASTPPWGQGKTEAFF.

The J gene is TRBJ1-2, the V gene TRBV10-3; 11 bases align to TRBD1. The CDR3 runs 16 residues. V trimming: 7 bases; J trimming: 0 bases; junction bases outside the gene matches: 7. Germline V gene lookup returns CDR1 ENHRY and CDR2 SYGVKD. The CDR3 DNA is TGTGCCATCATGGGGACAGGGGGTTTACCTAACTATGGCTACACCTTC. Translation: CAIMGTGGLPNYGYTF.

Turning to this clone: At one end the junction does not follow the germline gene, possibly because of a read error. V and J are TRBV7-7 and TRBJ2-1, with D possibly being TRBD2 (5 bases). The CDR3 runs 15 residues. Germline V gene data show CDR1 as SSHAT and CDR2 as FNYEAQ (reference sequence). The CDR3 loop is CASSFLTLADNEQFF. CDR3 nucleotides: TGTGCTAGCAGCTTTCTAACCCTAGCAGACAATGAGCAGTTCTTC.

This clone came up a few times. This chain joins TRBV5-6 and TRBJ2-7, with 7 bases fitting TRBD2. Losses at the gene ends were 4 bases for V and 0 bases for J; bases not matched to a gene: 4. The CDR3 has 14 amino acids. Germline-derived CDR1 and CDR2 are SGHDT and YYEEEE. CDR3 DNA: TGTGCCAGCAGCCCACGGGACTACTCCTACGAGCAGTACTTC. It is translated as CASSPRDYSYEQYF.

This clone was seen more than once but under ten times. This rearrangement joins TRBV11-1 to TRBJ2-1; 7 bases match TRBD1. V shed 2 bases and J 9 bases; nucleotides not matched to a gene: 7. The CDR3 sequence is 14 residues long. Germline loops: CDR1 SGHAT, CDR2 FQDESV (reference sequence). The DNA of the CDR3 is TGTGCCAGCAGCTTAACAGGGGATCAGGGTGAGCAGTTCTTC. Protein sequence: CASSLTGDQGEQFF.

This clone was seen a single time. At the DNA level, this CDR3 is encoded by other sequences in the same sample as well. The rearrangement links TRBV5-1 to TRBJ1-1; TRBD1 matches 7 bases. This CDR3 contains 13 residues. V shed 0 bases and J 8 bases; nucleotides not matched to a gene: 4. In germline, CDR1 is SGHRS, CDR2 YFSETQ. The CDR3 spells CASSLGTGGEAFF. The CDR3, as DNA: TGCGCCAGCAGCTTGGGGACAGGAGGGGAAGCTTTCTTT.